The next 5 T cell receptor beta chains were all read from a single sample in a study of cytomegalovirus exposure and HLA in healthy donors. PCR primers comprised 60 Vbeta and 13 Jbeta primers. Method: immunoSEQ multiplex PCR; TCRdb's copy keeps in-frame clones and lacks some. The sample has approximately 160,000 clones, about 73% seen once. Sequencing used PBMCs. These receptors came from a woman aged 45-60 years in good health and CMV-seropositive.

This clone was detected only a few times. This chain joins TRBV5-6 and TRBJ2-3; a possible D gene is TRBD1 (6 bases). The CDR3 is 12 residues long. Germline CDR1 SGHDT, CDR2 YYEEEE. V was cut by 4 bases and J by 9 bases, with 12 bases left in between. Here the CDR3 DNA reads TGTGCCAGCAGCGAAACAGGGCGCACGCAGTATTTT. It codes for CASSETGRTQYF. Using reference TRBV5-6 and TRBJ2-3 for the parts outside the CDR3, the full variable domain is DAGVTQSPTHLIKTRGQQVTLRCSPKSGHDTVSWYQQALGQGPQFIFQYYEEEERQRGNFPDRFSGHQFPNYSSELNVNALLLGDSALYLCASSETGRTQYFGPGTRLTVL.

The J gene is TRBJ1-4, the V gene TRBV6-5, with 9 bases identical to TRBD1. V lost 6 bases and J lost 8; bases outside the gene matches: 7. Germline V CDR1 and CDR2: MNHEY, SVGAGI. The CDR3 spans 14 residues. In DNA, the CDR3 is TGTGCCAGCAGGGAGGACAGGGGAGGAGAAAAACTGTTTTTT. This translates into CASREDRGGEKLFF.

The chain recombines TRBV5-1 with TRBJ2-7, with D maybe TRBD2 (5 bases). The CDR3 is 13 residues long. The germline V gene has CDR1 SGHRS and CDR2 YFSETQ. V shed 7 bases and J shed 2 bases, with 13 bases lying between them. The chain's CDR3 is CASALARAYEQYF. For the CDR3, the DNA is TGCGCCAGCGCCCTGGCGCGGGCCTACGAGCAGTACTTC.

The chain is built from TRBV9 and TRBJ1-5; D is unresolved. CDR1 SGDLS and CDR2 YYNGEE come from the germline V gene. The CDR3 consists of 15 residues. V was pared by 0 bases and J by 7 bases, with 14 bases between. In nucleotides, the CDR3 is TGTGCCAGCAGCGTAGGACTAGCCTCGGAGCAGCCCCAGCATTTT. This codes for CASSVGLASEQPQHF.

This clone was seen more than once but under ten times. A read error may explain this, as a much larger clone is one base away. The rearrangement uses TRBV7-7 and TRBJ2-7, with 8 nucleotides matching TRBD1. This CDR3 spans 14 amino acids. Germline CDR1 SSHAT, CDR2 FNYEAQ (reference sequence). The CDR3 here is CASSPRDRFYEQYF. The CDR3 DNA is TGTGCTAGCAGCCCCAGGGACAGGTTTTACGAGCAGTACTTC.